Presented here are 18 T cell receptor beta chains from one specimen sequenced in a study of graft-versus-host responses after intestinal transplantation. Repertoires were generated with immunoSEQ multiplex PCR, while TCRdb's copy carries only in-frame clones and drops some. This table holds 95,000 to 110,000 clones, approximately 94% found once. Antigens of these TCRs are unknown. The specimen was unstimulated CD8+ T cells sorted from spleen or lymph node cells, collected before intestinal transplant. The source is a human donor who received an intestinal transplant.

CDR3 residues: CASSLDRDGSYNEQFF. The CDR3 DNA is TGTGCCAGCAGCTTAGATAGGGACGGGTCCTACAATGAGCAGTTCTTC. The chain has TRBV7-6 and TRBJ2-1; D may be TRBD1 or TRBD2 (5 bases each). The CDR3 totals 16 residues. CDR1 is SGHVS, CDR2 FNYEAQ, per germline. V was shortened by 1 base and J by 1 base, with 11 bases between the two germline ends.

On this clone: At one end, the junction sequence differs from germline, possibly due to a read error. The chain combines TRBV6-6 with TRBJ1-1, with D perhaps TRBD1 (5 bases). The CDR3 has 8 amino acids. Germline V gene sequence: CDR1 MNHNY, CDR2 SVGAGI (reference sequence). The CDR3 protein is CATAGGSF. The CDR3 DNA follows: TGTGCCACAGCGGGGGGTTCCTTT.

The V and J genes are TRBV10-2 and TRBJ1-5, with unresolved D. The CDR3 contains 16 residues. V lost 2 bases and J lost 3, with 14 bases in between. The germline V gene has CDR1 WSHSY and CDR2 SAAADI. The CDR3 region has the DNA TGCGCCAGCAGTGAGCCGCAAGGAAATATCAATCAGCCCCAGCATTTT. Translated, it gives CASSEPQGNINQPQHF.

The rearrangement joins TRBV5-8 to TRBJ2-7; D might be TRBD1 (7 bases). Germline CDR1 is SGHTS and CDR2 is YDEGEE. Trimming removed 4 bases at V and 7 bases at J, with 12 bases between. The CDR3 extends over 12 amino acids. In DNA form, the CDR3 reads TGTGCCAGCAGCCTGCAGGGGGGTGAGCAGTACTTC. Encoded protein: CASSLQGGEQYF.

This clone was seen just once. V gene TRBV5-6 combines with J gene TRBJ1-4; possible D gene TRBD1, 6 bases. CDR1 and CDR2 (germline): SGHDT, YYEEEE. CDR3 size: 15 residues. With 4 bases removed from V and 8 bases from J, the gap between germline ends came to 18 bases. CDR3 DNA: TGTGCCAGCAGCCTGGGGACAAGCAGAAAGGAAAAACTGTTTTTT. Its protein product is CASSLGTSRKEKLFF. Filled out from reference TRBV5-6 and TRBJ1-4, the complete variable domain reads DAGVTQSPTHLIKTRGQQVTLRCSPKSGHDTVSWYQQALGQGPQFIFQYYEEEERQRGNFPDRFSGHQFPNYSSELNVNALLLGDSALYLCASSLGTSRKEKLFFGSGTQLSVL.

The CDR3 region is CASSKAGDEQYF. DNA for the CDR3: TGTGCCAGCAGCAAAGCGGGGGATGAGCAGTACTTC. The rearrangement joins TRBV7-2 to TRBJ2-7, with 8 bases matching TRBD2. Per the germline V gene, CDR1 is SGHTA and CDR2 is FQGNSA. There are 12 residues in the CDR3. Losses at the gene ends were 5 bases for V and 7 bases for J; bases not matched to a gene: 4.

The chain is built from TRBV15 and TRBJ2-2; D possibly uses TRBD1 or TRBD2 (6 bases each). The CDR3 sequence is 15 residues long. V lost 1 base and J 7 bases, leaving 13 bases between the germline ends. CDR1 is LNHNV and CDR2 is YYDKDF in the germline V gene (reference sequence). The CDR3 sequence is CATSRVWGAVGELFF. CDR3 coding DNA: TGTGCCACCAGCAGAGTTTGGGGGGCCGTCGGGGAGCTGTTTTTT.

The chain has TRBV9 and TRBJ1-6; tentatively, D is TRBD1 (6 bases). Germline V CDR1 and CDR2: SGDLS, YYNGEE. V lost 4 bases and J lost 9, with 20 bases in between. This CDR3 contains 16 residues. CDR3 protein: CASSLSGGPRVSPLHF. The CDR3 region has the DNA TGTGCCAGCAGCTTGAGCGGGGGCCCACGAGTTTCACCCCTCCACTTT.

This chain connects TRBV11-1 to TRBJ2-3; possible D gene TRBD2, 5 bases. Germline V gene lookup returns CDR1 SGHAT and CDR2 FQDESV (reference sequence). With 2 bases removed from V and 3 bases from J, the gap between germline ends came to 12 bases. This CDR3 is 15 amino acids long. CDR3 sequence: CASSLSGGWTDTQYF. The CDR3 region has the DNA TGTGCCAGCAGCTTAAGTGGAGGATGGACAGATACGCAGTATTTT. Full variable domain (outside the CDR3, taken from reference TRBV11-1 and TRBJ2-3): EAEVAQSPRYKITEKSQAVAFWCDPISGHATLYWYRQILGQGPELLVQFQDESVVDDSQLPKDRFSAERLKGVDSTLKIQPAELGDSAMYLCASSLSGGWTDTQYFGPGTRLTVL.

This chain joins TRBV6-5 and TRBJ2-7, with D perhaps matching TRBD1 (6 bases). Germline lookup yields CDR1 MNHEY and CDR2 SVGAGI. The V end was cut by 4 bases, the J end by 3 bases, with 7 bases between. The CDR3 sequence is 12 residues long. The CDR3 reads CASSSQGYEQYF. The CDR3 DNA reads TGTGCCAGCAGTTCACAGGGCTACGAGCAGTACTTC.

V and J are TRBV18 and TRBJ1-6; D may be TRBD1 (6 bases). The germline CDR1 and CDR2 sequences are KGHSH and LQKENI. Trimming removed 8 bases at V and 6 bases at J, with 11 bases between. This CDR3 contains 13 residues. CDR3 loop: CASLQGGNSPLHF. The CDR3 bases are TGTGCCAGCCTACAGGGAGGTAATTCACCCCTCCACTTT.

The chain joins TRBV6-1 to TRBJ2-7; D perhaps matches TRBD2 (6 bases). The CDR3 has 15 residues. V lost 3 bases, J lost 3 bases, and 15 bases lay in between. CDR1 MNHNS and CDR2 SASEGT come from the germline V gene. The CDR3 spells CASSEILGLNYEQYF. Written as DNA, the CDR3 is TGTGCCAGCAGTGAGATTTTGGGACTTAACTACGAGCAGTACTTC.

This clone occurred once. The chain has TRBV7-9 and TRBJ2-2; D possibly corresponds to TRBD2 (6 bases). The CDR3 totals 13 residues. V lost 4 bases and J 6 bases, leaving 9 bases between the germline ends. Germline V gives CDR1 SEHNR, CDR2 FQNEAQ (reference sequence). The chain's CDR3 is CASSSGGSGELFF. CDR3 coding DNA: TGTGCCAGCAGCTCCGGGGGTTCCGGGGAGCTGTTTTTT.

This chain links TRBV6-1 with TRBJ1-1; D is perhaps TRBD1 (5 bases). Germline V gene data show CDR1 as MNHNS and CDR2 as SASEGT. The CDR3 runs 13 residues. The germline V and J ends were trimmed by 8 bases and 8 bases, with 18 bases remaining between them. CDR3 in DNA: TGTGCCAGCGACCCTATGGGGGGGTCGGAAGCTTTCTTT. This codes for CASDPMGGSEAFF.

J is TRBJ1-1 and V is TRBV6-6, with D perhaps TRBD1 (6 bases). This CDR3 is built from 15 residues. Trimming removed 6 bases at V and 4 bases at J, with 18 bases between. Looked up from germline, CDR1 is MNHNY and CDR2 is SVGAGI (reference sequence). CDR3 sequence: CASSRGQPWTTEAFF. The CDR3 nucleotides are TGTGCCAGCAGCCGAGGACAGCCTTGGACCACTGAAGCTTTCTTT.

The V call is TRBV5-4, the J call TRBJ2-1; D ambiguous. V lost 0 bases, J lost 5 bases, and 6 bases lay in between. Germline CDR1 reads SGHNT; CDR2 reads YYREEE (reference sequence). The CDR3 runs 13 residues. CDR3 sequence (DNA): TGTGCCAGCAGCTTGGGCGGCCACAATGAGCAGTTCTTC. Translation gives CASSLGGHNEQFF.

DNA for the CDR3: TGTGCCAGCAGTCCGGTTGAGTCGCGGGGGGGAAAGTTCTTC. Protein: CASSPVESRGGKFF. The chain links TRBV6-5 to TRBJ2-1; 9 nucleotides match TRBD2. This CDR3 is built from 14 residues. Germline-derived CDR1 and CDR2 are MNHEY and SVGAGI. Germline trimming cut 5 bases from V and 14 bases from J; bases unmatched to any gene: 13.

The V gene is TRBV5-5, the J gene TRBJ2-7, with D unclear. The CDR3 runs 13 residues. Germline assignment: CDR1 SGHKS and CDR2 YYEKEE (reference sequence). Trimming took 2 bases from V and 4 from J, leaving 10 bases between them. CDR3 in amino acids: CASSFRIGYEQYF. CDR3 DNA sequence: TGTGCCAGCAGCTTTAGAATTGGTTACGAGCAGTACTTC.